What follows are 32 T cell receptor beta chains derived from one specimen sequenced in a study of naive and memory T cell subsets. Both TRBC1 and TRBC2 were covered by a beta constant-region primer of two equimolar oligonucleotides. MiXCR, applied by TCRdb to the UMI-ligation and nested PCR reads, yields one record per CDR3 protein. There are 120,000 to 150,000 distinct CDR3 sequences in the sample; about a sixth occur only once, and roughly 0.14% lies in the top ten. The specimen sequenced was naive CD4+ T cells from blood. Every receptor here comes from a human donor in good health.

The chain uses TRBV29-1 and TRBJ1-6, with unresolved D. CDR3 length: 12 residues. Trimming cost V 3 bases and J 8 bases, with 8 bases left between them. Germline CDR1 SQVTM, CDR2 ANQGSEA. CDR3 region: CSVDGRDSPLHF. CDR3 nucleotide sequence: TGCAGCGTTGACGGCCGGGATTCACCCCTCCACTTT.

The rearrangement joins TRBV7-3 to TRBJ2-1; D not resolved. V lost 1 base and J 4 bases, leaving 5 bases between the germline ends. Germline-derived CDR1 and CDR2 are SGHTA and FQGTGA. The CDR3 length is 13 residues. Written as DNA, the CDR3 is TGTGCCAGCAGCTTAATCGGGTACAATGAGCAGTTCTTC. Translation gives CASSLIGYNEQFF.

This clonotype was recorded many times. V and J are TRBV20-1 and TRBJ2-2, with 11 nucleotides matching TRBD2. The J segment lost 9 bases and the V segment lost 5 bases, leaving 8 bases of the junction unmatched. This CDR3 is built from 14 residues. Germline V gene lookup returns CDR1 DFQATT and CDR2 SNEGSKA (reference sequence). The CDR3: CSALGLAEPRELFF. Written as DNA, the CDR3 is TGCAGTGCTCTGGGACTAGCGGAGCCAAGGGAGCTGTTTTTT.

This clonotype was recorded a few times. The chain recombines TRBV11-2 with TRBJ2-1, with 12 bases identical to TRBD2. With 5 bases clipped from V and 7 bases from J, the junction kept 12 bases outside the gene matches. Looked up from germline, CDR1 is SGHAT and CDR2 is FQNNGV. The CDR3 runs 17 residues. Written as DNA, the CDR3 is TGTGCCAGCAGCCTCTCCCCGACTAGCGGGAGCCAAAATGAGCAGTTCTTC. Amino acid sequence: CASSLSPTSGSQNEQFF.

This clonotype was seen at least ten times. The chain couples TRBV7-6 to TRBJ2-3; D tentatively reads TRBD1 or TRBD2 (5 bases each). Germline V gives CDR1 SGHVS, CDR2 FNYEAQ. The CDR3 is 22 residues long. V lost 5 bases and J lost 1, with 34 bases in between. CDR3 residues: CASSLRLARGNTWTYGTDTQYF. The DNA of the CDR3 is TGTGCCAGCAGCCTCCGGCTAGCTAGAGGAAATACATGGACATACGGCACAGATACGCAGTATTTT.

This clonotype was counted only a few times. The V gene is TRBV30, the J gene TRBJ1-2; D remains ambiguous. Trimming left V 0 bases short and J 7 bases short, with 12 bases between. This CDR3 is built from 13 residues. Germline loops: CDR1 GTSNPN, CDR2 SVGIG (reference sequence). CDR3 residues: CAWSVGGHGGYTF. The CDR3 DNA reads TGTGCCTGGAGTGTAGGAGGGCATGGTGGCTACACCTTC. The full variable domain, with the rest looked up from reference TRBV30 and TRBJ1-2, is SQTIHQWPATLVQPVGSPLSLECTVEGTSNPNLYWYRQAAGRGLQLLFYSVGIGQISSEVPQNLSASRPQDRQFILSSKKLLLSDSGFYLCAWSVGGHGGYTFGSGTRLTVV.

The J gene is TRBJ1-5, the V gene TRBV7-2; TRBD1 agrees at 8 bases. V trimming: 5 bases; J trimming: 3 bases; junction bases outside the gene matches: 3. The CDR3 has 14 residues. Germline V gene lookup returns CDR1 SGHTA and CDR2 FQGNSA. The CDR3 DNA sequence: TGTGCCAGCAGCGCGGACAGGGACAATCAGCCCCAGCATTTT. This encodes CASSADRDNQPQHF.

V and J are TRBV29-1 and TRBJ2-6; 9 bases line up with TRBD2. This CDR3 contains 15 residues. Germline-derived CDR1 and CDR2 are SQVTM and ANQGSEA. With V trimmed by 5 bases and J by 4 bases, 6 bases remained unmatched. CDR3 DNA sequence: TGCAGCGTTAGGCGGGAGGGCTCCGGGGCCAACGTCCTGACTTTC. This translates into CSVRREGSGANVLTF.

A single count supports this clonotype. The J gene is TRBJ1-1, the V gene TRBV7-8; perhaps TRBD1 as D (6 bases). V dropped 2 bases and J dropped 9 bases, with 19 bases sitting between them. Germline CDR1 SGHVS, CDR2 FQNEAQ. The CDR3 is made up of 15 amino acids. The CDR3 DNA reads TGTGCCAGCAGCTTAAAGGTGGAGGTGGGGACACAAGCTTTCTTT. Protein product: CASSLKVEVGTQAFF.

This clonotype has just a few counts. The chain recombines TRBV5-1 with TRBJ2-1, with unresolved D. The CDR3 totals 15 residues. CDR1 SGHRS and CDR2 YFSETQ come from the germline V gene. The V end was cut by 4 bases, the J end by 0 bases, with 11 bases between. CDR3 sequence: CASSRAANSYNEQFF. CDR3 nucleotides: TGCGCCAGCAGCAGAGCAGCCAACTCCTACAATGAGCAGTTCTTC.

This clonotype was seen more than once but under ten times. The V and J genes are TRBV7-9 and TRBJ2-1; 9 bases are a match to TRBD2. Trimming cost V 5 bases and J 5 bases; bases outside gene matches: 13. The germline gives CDR1 SEHNR, CDR2 FQNEAQ (reference sequence). The CDR3 runs to 17 residues. The CDR3 DNA sequence: TGTGCCAGCAGCCTCGACCCGTGGGCGGGAGGGGACAATGAGCAGTTCTTC. Its protein product is CASSLDPWAGGDNEQFF.

In its sample, this clonotype was seen a few times. This chain connects TRBV7-2 to TRBJ2-5; D remains unclear. The V gene's germline CDR1 is SGHTA and CDR2 FQGNSA. Trimming pared 4 bases from V and 5 bases from J, leaving 5 bases between. The CDR3 is made up of 11 amino acids. This chain's CDR3 is CASSYYETQYF. Written as DNA, the CDR3 is TGTGCCAGCAGCTACTATGAGACCCAGTACTTC.

J is TRBJ2-7 and V is TRBV2; TRBD1 matches 9 bases. This CDR3 comprises 14 residues. CDR1 SNHLY and CDR2 FYNNEI come from the germline V gene. V lost 4 bases and J lost 5; bases outside the gene matches: 6. Written as DNA, the CDR3 is TGTGCCAGCAGTGGGTCGGACAGGGGCGACGAGCAGTACTTC. Encoded protein: CASSGSDRGDEQYF.

This chain joins TRBV4-3 and TRBJ2-1; D unresolved. The length of the CDR3 is 16 residues. V lost 0 bases to trimming and J lost 2 bases, with 11 bases between them. The V gene's germline CDR1 is LGHNA and CDR2 YSLEER. The CDR3 nucleotides read TGCGCCAGCAGCCAAGATCACGGATCTACCTACAATGAGCAGTTCTTC. This sequence encodes CASSQDHGSTYNEQFF.

The V and J genes are TRBV6-1 and TRBJ2-7, with D possibly being TRBD2 (5 bases). Germline values: CDR1 MNHNS, CDR2 SASEGT. CDR3 size: 18 residues. The V gene lost 6 bases and the J gene lost 3 bases, with 27 bases spanning the gap. CDR3 region: CASSSPESKPGRYYEQYF. The CDR3 DNA reads TGTGCCAGCAGCAGCCCTGAAAGCAAACCGGGAAGATACTACGAGCAGTACTTC.

J is TRBJ2-5 and V is TRBV12-3 or TRBV12-4; D gene uncertain. The CDR3 runs to 15 residues. V dropped 2 bases and J dropped 0 bases, with 10 bases sitting between them. CDR3 sequence reads: CASSLKSKYQETQYF. DNA for the CDR3: TGTGCCAGCAGTTTAAAGAGCAAGTACCAAGAGACCCAGTACTTC.

The rearrangement joins TRBV10-2 to TRBJ2-3; 11 nucleotides line up with TRBD2. After removal of 6 bases from V and 7 bases from J, the junction contained 6 bases not matched to a gene. The CDR3 consists of 14 residues. The V gene's germline CDR1 is WSHSY and CDR2 SAAADI. The CDR3 DNA reads TGCGCCAGCAGGACTAGCGGGAACGGGTATACGCAGTATTTT. Translated, it gives CASRTSGNGYTQYF.

This sequence joins TRBV10-3 and TRBJ2-1, with 8 bases lining up with TRBD2. From germline, CDR1 is ENHRY and CDR2 SYGVKD. The CDR3 runs to 16 residues. V trimming: 1 base; J trimming: 5 bases; junction bases outside the gene matches: 7. CDR3 sequence: CAISEWTSRPDNEQFF. In nucleotides, the CDR3 is TGTGCCATCAGTGAGTGGACTAGCCGTCCCGACAATGAGCAGTTCTTC.

V is TRBV19 and J is TRBJ2-1; 7 positions agree with TRBD2. Trimming at V came to 3 bases and at J to 7 bases, leaving 9 bases not matched to a gene. There are 15 residues in the CDR3. Germline V gene sequence: CDR1 LNHDA, CDR2 SQIVND (reference sequence). As DNA, the CDR3 is TGTGCCAGTAGTATGGGCGGGAGTGTTACAAATGAGCAGTTCTTC. It encodes CASSMGGSVTNEQFF.

This clonotype was counted only a few times. The J gene is TRBJ1-1, the V gene TRBV5-1, with a possible D match to TRBD1 (6 bases). CDR1 is SGHRS, CDR2 YFSETQ, per germline. With 0 bases removed from V and 1 base from J, the gap between germline ends came to 10 bases. The CDR3 has 15 residues. The CDR3 protein is CASSLDRDWNTEAFF. The DNA of the CDR3 is TGCGCCAGCAGCTTGGACAGGGATTGGAACACTGAAGCTTTCTTT.

This clonotype occurred a few times. The chain recombines TRBV6-5 with TRBJ2-1; 14 bases line up with TRBD2. The CDR3 sequence is 15 residues long. V gave up 4 bases and J gave up 6 bases; unmatched junction bases: 2. CDR1 is MNHEY and CDR2 is SVGAGI in the germline V gene. This CDR3 reads CASSFGLAGGNEQFF. CDR3 DNA sequence: TGTGCCAGCAGTTTCGGACTAGCGGGGGGCAATGAGCAGTTCTTC.

This clonotype was counted ten times or more. V and J are TRBV6-2 or TRBV6-3 and TRBJ2-7; 10 bases line up with TRBD1. CDR3 length: 14 residues. Germline V lookup: CDR1 MNHEY, CDR2 SVGEGT. The trim removed 2 bases at V and 3 bases at J, leaving 1 base unmatched. CDR3 residues: CASSYGTGVYEQYF. As DNA, the CDR3 is TGTGCCAGCAGTTACGGGACAGGGGTCTACGAGCAGTACTTC.

The sample holds a few counts of this clonotype. V usage is TRBV4-1 and J usage is TRBJ1-3; D gene ambiguous. The CDR3 has 14 residues. V lost 4 bases and J 2 bases, leaving 9 bases between the germline ends. Germline assignment: CDR1 MGHRA and CDR2 YSYEKL. The DNA for the CDR3 is TGCGCCAGCAGCCCCGGGCCGCCTGGAAACACCATATATTTT. This sequence encodes CASSPGPPGNTIYF.

This clonotype was seen a few times. The V call is TRBV5-6, the J call TRBJ1-4; no definite D call. The CDR3 has 13 amino acids. Trimming cost V 2 bases and J 13 bases, with 15 bases left between them. The germline CDR1 and CDR2 sequences are SGHDT and YYEEEE. The CDR3 region has the DNA TGTGCCAGCAGCTTTGGGGAAGGACGGACACTGTTTTTT. Encoded protein: CASSFGEGRTLFF.

This clonotype was counted a few times. The genes are TRBV15 and TRBJ2-3; maybe TRBD2 (5 bases). CDR1 is LNHNV, CDR2 YYDKDF, per germline (reference sequence). With 0 bases removed from V and 4 bases from J, the gap between germline ends came to 17 bases. The CDR3 loop spans 17 amino acids. The CDR3 DNA is TGTGCCACCAGCAGAGATTTGCGGCGGGTAATTGCAGATACGCAGTATTTT. This sequence encodes CATSRDLRRVIADTQYF.

In this sample, this clonotype turned up a few times. This chain joins TRBV11-3 and TRBJ2-2; D remains ambiguous. Germline lookup yields CDR1 SGHNT and CDR2 YENEEA. The CDR3 has 16 residues. The V end was cut by 2 bases, the J end by 0 bases, with 10 bases between. This CDR3 is CASSLSWPSNTGELFF. CDR3 in DNA: TGTGCCAGCAGCTTATCTTGGCCTTCGAACACCGGGGAGCTGTTTTTT.

The CDR3 is CAISESKSSYEQYF. DNA for the CDR3: TGTGCCATCAGTGAGTCGAAAAGCAGCTACGAGCAGTACTTC. The chain joins TRBV10-3 to TRBJ2-7, with no clear D. In germline, CDR1 is ENHRY, CDR2 SYGVKD. V was cut by 0 bases and J by 3 bases, with 9 bases left in between. The CDR3 runs 14 residues.

This clonotype came up a few times. The V and J genes are TRBV30 and TRBJ2-1; 13 nucleotides match TRBD2. Trimming removed 6 bases from V and 0 bases from J; junction bases left unmatched: 8. CDR3 length: 17 amino acids. From germline, CDR1 is GTSNPN and CDR2 SVGIG (reference sequence). Written as DNA, the CDR3 is TGTGCCTGCATTCGGACTAGCGGGAGTCTCTCCTACAATGAGCAGTTCTTC. Translated: CACIRTSGSLSYNEQFF. Full variable domain (remainder filled in from reference TRBV30 and TRBJ2-1): SQTIHQWPATLVQPVGSPLSLECTVEGTSNPNLYWYRQAAGRGLQLLFYSVGIGQISSEVPQNLSASRPQDRQFILSSKKLLLSDSGFYLCACIRTSGSLSYNEQFFGPGTRLTVL.

The chain couples TRBV6-2 or TRBV6-3 to TRBJ1-2, with TRBD1 as a possible D gene (5 bases). Germline CDR1 reads MNHEY; CDR2 reads SVGEGT. The V and J ends lost 7 bases and 5 bases respectively, with 8 bases between them. The CDR3 runs 11 residues. CDR3 in DNA: TGTGCCAGCACCTCAGGGTATGGCTACACCTTC. Translated, it gives CASTSGYGYTF.

The rearrangement links TRBV5-1 to TRBJ1-2; D uncertain. The V end was cut by 0 bases, the J end by 4 bases, with 10 bases between. Germline V lookup: CDR1 SGHRS, CDR2 YFSETQ. The CDR3 sequence is 14 residues long. The CDR3 reads CASSLGTEGYGYTF. DNA of the CDR3: TGCGCCAGCAGCTTGGGGACCGAGGGCTATGGCTACACCTTC.

This clonotype has more than one count but fewer than ten. CDR3 loop: CSVDAAGFYNEQFF. The DNA for the CDR3 is TGCAGCGTTGATGCGGCGGGGTTCTACAATGAGCAGTTCTTC. The chain employs TRBV29-1 and TRBJ2-1, with a tentative D call TRBD2 (6 bases). The germline V gene has CDR1 SQVTM and CDR2 ANQGSEA. This CDR3 is built from 14 residues. Trimming cost V 3 bases and J 3 bases, with 12 bases left between them.

The chain combines TRBV6-6 with TRBJ1-1, with D possibly being TRBD1 (6 bases). Germline lookup yields CDR1 MNHNY and CDR2 SVGAGI (reference sequence). V shed 2 bases and J shed 1 base, with 8 bases lying between them. The CDR3 runs 14 residues. The CDR3 nucleotides read TGTGCCAGCAGTTACGGACAGAAGAACACTGAAGCTTTCTTT. Its translation: CASSYGQKNTEAFF.